This T cell receptor (beta chain) originates from a study of blood T cell repertoires in COVID-19. About the research overall: There were acute and convalescent COVID-19 samples, and they came from the United States, Italy and Spain.

TCRdb's table, derived via immunoSEQ multiplex PCR, lists solely in-frame clones and lacks some. The table records about 170,000 clones, around four fifths of them present only once. Seattle patients were enrolled while actively infected and followed longitudinally. In germline, CDR1 is KGHDR, CDR2 SFDVKD. Trimming stripped 4 bases from V and 0 bases from J, with 18 bases between. The CDR3 consists of 17 residues. Material for sequencing was peripheral blood. This chain joins TRBV24-1 and TRBJ2-7; a possible D gene is TRBD1 (5 bases). The origin of this receptor is a woman in her seventies with COVID-19, enrolled during active disease. CDR3 bases: TGTGCCACCAGTGACCCAACCCAGGGTTCTTTCTCCTACGAGCAGTACGTC. It specifies CATSDPTQGSFSYEQYV.